This T cell receptor beta chain is from a study of molecular identifiers for immune sequencing clone quantification. Whole-study findings and limits: Spiked TCR RNA from one Jurkat cell reportedly showed up when mixed among some 1 million naive cells. Clonotypes topping 20 RNA copies carried over 98% of effector molecules but under 1% of naive ones.

Libraries for naive CD8 T cells, which were made from around 18,000 to 910,000 sorted cells, drew on 10%, 30% or 50% of the RNA. The CDR3 consists of 13 residues. With V trimmed by 5 bases and J by 3 bases, 4 bases remained unmatched. Germline CDR1 and CDR2: LGHNA and YSLEER. TCRdb re-called the PCR reads through MiXCR, storing one row per CDR3 protein. The table includes over 50,000 distinct CDR3 sequences, more than 35% detected once. To note about this clonotype: What it binds is unknown.

The sample was naive CD8+ T cells from blood, with Jurkat cell RNA spiked in. This sample's subset: FACS-sorted CD8+CD4-CCR7+CD45RA+ naive T cells. The chain employs TRBV4-3 and TRBJ2-7; 7 nucleotides align to TRBD2. The TCR originated in a human donor in good health. Some libraries in this study had Jurkat cell RNA spiked in. For the CDR3, the DNA is TGCGCCAGCAGCTGGGGGGGGGGCTACGAGCAGTACTTC. Translating gives CASSWGGGYEQYF.